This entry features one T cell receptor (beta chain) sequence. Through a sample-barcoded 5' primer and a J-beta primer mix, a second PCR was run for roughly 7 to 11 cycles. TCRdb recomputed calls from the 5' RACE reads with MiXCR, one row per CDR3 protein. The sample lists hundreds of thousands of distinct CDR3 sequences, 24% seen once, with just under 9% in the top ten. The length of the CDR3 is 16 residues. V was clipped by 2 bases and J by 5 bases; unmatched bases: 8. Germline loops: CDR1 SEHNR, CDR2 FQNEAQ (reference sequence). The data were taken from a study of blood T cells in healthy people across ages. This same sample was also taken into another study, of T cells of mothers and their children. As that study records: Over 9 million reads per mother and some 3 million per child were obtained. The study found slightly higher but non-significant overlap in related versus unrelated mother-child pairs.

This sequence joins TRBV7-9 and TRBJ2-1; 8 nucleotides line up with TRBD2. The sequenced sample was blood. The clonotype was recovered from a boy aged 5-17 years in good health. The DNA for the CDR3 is TGTGCCAGCAGCTTATTTTCCGGACTAGCCGACAATGAGCAGTTCTTC. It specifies CASSLFSGLADNEQFF.